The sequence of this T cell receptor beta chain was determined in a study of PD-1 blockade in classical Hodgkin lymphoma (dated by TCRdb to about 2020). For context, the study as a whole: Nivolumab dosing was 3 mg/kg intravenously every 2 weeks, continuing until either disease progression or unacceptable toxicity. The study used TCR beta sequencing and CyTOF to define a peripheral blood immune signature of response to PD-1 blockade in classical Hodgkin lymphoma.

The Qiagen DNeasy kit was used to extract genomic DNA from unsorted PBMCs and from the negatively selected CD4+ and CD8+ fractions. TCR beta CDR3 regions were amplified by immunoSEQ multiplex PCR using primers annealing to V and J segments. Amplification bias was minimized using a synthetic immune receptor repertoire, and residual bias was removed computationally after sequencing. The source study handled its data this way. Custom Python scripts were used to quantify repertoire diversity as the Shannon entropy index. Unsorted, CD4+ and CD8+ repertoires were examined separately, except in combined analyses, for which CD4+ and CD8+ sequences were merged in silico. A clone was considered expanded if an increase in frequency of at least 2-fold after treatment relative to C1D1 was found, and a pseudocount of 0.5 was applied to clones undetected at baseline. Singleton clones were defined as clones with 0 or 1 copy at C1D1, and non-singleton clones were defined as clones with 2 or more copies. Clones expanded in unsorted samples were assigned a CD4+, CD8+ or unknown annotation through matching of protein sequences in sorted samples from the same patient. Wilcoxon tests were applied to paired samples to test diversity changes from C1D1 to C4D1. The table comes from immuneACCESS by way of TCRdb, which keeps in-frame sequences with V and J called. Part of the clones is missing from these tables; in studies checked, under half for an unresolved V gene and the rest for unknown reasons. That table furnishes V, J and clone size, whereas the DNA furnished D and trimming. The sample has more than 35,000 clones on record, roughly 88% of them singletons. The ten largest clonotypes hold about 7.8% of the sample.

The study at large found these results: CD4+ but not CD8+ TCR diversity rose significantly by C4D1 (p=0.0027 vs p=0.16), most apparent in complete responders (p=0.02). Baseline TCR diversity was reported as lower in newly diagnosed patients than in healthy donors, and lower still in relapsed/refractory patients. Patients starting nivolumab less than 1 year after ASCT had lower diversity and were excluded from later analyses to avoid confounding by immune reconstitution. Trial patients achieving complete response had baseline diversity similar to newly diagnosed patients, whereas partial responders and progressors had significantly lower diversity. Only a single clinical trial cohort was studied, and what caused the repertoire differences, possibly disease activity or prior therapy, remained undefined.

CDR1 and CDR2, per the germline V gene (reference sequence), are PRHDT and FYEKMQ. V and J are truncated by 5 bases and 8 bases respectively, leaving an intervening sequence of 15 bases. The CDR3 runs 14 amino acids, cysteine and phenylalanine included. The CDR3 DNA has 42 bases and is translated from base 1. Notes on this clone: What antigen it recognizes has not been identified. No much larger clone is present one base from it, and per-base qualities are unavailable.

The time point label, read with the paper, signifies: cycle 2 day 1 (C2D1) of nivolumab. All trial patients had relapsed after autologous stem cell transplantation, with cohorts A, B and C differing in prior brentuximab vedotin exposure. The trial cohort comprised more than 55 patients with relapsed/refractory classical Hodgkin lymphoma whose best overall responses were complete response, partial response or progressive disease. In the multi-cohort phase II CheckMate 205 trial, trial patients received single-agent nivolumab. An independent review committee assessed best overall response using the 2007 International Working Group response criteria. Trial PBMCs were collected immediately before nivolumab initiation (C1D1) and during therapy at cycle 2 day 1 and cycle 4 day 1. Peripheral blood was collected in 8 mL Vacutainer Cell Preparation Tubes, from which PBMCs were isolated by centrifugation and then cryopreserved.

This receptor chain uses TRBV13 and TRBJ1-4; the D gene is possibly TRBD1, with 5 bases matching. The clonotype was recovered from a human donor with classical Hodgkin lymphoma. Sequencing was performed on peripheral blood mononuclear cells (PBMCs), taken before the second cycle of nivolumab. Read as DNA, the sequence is TGTGCCAGCAGCACCTCCGGGGGGTTCGAAAAACTGTTTTTT. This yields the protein CASSTSGGFEKLFF.